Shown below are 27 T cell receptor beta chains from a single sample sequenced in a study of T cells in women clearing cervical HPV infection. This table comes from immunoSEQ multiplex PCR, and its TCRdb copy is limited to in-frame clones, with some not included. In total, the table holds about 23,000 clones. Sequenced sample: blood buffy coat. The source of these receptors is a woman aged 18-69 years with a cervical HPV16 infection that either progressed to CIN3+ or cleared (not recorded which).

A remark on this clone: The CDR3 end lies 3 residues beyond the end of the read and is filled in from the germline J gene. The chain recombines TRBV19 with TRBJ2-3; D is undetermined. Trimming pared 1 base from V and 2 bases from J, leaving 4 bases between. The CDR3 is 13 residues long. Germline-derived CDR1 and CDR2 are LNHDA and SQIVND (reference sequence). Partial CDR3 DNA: TGTGCCAGTAGTATAGGACACACAGATACG. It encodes CASSIGHTDT. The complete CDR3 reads CASSIGHTDTQYF.

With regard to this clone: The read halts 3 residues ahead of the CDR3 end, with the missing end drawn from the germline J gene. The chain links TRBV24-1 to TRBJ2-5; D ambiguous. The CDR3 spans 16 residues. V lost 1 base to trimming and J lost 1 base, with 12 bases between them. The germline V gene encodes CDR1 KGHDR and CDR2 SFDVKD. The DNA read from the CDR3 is TGTGCCACCAGTGATTTAAGTAGTCTCGGCCAAGAGACC. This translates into CATSDLSSLGQET. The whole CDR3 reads CATSDLSSLGQETQYF.

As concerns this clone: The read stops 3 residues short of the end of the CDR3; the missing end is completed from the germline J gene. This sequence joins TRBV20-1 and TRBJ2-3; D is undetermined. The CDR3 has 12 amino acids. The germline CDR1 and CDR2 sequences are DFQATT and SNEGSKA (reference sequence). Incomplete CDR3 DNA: TGCAGTGCCCGAGCGAGTCAAGAGACG. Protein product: CSARASQET. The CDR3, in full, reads CSARASQETQYF.

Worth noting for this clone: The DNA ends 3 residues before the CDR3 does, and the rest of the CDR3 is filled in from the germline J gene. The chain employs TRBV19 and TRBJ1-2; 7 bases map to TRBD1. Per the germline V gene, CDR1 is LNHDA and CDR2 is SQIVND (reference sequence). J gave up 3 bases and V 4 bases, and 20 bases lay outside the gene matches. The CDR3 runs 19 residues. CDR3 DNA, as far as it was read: TGTGCCAGTAGTACAGAACCCTGGACAGGAAAGCTTCCTCACTATGGC. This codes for CASSTEPWTGKLPHYG. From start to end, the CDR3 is CASSTEPWTGKLPHYGYTF.

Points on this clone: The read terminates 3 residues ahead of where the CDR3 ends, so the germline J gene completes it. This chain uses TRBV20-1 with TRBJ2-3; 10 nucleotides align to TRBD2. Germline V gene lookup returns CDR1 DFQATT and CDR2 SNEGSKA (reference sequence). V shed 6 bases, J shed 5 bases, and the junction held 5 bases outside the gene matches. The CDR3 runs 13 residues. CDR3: CSAEREGQDTQYF. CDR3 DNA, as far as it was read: TGCAGTGCCGAGCGGGAGGGCCAAGATACG.

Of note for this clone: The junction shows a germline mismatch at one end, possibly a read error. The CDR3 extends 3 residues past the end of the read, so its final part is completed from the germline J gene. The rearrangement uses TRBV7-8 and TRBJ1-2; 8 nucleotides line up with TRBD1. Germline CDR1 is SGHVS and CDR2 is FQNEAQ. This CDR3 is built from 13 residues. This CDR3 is CASSVAPTGVYTF. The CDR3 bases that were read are TGTGCCAGCAGCGTAGCTCCGACAGGGGTC. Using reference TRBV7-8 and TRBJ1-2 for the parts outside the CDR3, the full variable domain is GAGVSQSPRYKVAKRGQDVALRCDPISGHVSLFWYQQALGQGPEFLTYFQNEAQLDKSGLPSDRFFAERPEGSVSTLKIQRTQQEDSAVYLCASSVAPTGVYTFGSGTRLTVV.

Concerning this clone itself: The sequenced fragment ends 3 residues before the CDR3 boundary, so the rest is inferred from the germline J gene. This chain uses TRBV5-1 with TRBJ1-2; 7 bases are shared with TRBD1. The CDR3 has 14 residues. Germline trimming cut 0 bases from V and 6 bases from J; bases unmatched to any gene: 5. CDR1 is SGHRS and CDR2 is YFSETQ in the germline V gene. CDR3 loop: CASSLEGGGNGYTF. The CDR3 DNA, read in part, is TGCGCCAGCAGCTTGGAAGGGGGCGGGAATGGC.

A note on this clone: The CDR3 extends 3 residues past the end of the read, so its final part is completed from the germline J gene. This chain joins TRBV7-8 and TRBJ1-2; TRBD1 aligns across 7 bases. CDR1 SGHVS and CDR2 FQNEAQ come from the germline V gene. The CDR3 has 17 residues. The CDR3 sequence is CASSSTNYPGQARGYTF. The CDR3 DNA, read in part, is TGTGCCAGCAGCTCAACGAATTACCCAGGACAGGCTAGAGGC.

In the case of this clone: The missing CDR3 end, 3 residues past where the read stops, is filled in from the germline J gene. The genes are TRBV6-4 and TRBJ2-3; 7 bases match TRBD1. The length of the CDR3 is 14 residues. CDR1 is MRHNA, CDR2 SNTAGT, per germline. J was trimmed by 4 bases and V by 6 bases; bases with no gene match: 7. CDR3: CASSAGTEADTQYF. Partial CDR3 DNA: TGTGCCAGCAGCGCCGGGACAGAGGCAGATACG.

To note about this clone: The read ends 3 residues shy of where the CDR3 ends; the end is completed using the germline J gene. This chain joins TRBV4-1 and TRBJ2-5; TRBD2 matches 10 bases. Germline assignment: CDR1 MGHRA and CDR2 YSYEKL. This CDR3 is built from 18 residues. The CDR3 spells CASSQTRTGTSDVFTQYF. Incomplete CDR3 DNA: TGCGCCAGCAGCCAAACCCGAACCGGGACTAGCGACGTGTTTACC.

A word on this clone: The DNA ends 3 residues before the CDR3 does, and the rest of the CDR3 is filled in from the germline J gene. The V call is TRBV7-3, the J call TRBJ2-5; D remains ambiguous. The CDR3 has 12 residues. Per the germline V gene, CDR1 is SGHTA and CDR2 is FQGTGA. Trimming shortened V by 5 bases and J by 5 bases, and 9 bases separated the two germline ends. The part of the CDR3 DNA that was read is TGTGCCAGCAGCGGGCAAGGGGAGACC. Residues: CASSGQGET. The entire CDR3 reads CASSGQGETQYF.

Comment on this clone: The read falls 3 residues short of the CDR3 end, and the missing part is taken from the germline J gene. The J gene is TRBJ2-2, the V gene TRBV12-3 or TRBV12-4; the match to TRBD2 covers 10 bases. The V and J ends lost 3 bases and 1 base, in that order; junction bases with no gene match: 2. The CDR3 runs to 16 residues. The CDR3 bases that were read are TGTGCCAGCAGTTTGAGACTAGCGGGGAACACCGGGGAG. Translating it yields CASSLRLAGNTGE. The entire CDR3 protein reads CASSLRLAGNTGELFF.

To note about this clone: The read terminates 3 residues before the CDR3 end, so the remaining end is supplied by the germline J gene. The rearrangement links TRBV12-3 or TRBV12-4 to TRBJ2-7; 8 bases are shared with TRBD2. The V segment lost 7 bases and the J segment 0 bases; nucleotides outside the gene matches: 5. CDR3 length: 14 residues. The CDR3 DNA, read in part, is TGTGCCAGCACCAAAGCGGGGGCCTCCTACGAG. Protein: CASTKAGASYE. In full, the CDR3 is CASTKAGASYEQYF.

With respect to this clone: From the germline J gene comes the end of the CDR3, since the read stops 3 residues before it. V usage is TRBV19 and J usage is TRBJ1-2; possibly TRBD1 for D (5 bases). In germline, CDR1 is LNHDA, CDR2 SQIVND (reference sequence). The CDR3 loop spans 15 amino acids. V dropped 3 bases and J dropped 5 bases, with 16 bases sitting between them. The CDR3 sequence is CASSIPGRVEYGYTF. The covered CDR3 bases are TGTGCCAGTAGTATCCCTGGCAGGGTGGAATATGGC.

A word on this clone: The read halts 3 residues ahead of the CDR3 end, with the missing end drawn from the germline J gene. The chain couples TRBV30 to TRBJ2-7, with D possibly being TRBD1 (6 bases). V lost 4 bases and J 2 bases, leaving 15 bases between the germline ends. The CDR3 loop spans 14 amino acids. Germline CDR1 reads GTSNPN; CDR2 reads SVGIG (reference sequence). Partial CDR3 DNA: TGTGCCTGGACACCTTCCGACAGGACCTACGAG. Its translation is CAWTPSDRTYE. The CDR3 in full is CAWTPSDRTYEQYF.

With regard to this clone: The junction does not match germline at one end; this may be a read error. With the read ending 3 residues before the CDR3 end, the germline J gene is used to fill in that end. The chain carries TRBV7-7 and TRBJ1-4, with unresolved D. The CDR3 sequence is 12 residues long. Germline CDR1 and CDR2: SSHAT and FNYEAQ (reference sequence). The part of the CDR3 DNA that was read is TGTGCTAGCAGCTTAAAGGATGAAAAA. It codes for CASSLKDEK. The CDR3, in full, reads CASSLKDEKLFF.

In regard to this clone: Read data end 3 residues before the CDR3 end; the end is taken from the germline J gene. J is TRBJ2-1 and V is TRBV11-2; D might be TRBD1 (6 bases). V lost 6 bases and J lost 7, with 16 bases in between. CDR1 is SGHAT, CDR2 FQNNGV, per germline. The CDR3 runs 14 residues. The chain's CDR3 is CASSRGQTDNEQFF. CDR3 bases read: TGTGCCAGCAGTCGCGGACAGACGGATAATGAG.

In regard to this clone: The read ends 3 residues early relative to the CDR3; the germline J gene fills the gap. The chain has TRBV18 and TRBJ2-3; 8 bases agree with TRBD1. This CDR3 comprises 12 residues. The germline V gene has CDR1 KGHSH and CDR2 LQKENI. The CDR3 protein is CASSPTGETQYF. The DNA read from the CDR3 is TGTGCCAGCTCACCGACAGGGGAGACG. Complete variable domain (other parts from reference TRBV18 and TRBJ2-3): NAGVMQNPRHLVRRRGQEARLRCSPMKGHSHVYWYRQLPEEGLKFMVYLQKENIIDESGMPKERFSAEFPKEGPSILRIQQVVRGDSAAYFCASSPTGETQYFGPGTRLTVL.

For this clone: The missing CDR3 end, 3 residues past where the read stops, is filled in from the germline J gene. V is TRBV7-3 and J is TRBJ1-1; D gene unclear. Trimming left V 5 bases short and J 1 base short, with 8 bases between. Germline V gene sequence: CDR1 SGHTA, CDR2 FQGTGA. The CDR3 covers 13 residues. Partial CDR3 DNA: TGTGCCAGCAGCCTCAACGGGAACACTGAA. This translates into CASSLNGNTE. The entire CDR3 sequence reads CASSLNGNTEAFF.

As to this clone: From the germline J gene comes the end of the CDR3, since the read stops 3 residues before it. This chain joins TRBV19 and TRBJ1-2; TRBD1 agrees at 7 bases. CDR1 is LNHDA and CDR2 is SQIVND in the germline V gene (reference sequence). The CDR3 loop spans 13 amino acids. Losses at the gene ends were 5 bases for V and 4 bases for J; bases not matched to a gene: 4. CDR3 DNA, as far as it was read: TGTGCCAGTAGTCAGGACAGGCTCTATGGC. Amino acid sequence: CASSQDRLYG. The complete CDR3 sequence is CASSQDRLYGYTF.

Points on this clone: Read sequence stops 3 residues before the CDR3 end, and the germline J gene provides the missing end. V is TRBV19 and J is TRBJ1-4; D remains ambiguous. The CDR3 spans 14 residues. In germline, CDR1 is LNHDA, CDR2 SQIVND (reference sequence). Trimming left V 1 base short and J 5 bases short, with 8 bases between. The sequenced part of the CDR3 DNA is TGTGCCAGTAGTATAGGAAACAGCAATGAAAAA. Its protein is CASSIGNSNEK. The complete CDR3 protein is CASSIGNSNEKLFF.

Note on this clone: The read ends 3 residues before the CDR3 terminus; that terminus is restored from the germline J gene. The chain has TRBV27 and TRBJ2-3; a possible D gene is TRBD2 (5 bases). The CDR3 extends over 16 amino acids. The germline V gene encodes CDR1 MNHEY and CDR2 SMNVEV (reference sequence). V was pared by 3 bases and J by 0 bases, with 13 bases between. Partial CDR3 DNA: TGTGCCAGCAGTTTGGCGGGTCCTTTTAGCACAGATACG. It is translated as CASSLAGPFSTDT. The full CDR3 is CASSLAGPFSTDTQYF.

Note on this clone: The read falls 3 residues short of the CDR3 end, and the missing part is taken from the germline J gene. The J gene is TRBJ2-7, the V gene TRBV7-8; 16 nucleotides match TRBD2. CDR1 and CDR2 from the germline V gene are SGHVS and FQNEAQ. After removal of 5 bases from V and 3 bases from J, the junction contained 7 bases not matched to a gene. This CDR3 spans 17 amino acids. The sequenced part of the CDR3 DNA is TGTGCCAGCAGCCGGGGACTAGCGGGAGGGAAAAACTACGAG. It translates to CASSRGLAGGKNYE. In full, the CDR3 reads CASSRGLAGGKNYEQYF.

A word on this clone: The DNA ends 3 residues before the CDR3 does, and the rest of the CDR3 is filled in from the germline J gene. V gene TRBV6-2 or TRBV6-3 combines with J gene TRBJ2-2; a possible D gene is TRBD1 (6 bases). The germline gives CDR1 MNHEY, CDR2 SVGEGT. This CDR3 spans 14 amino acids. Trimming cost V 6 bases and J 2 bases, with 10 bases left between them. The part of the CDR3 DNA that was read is TGTGCCAGCAGATACGGGACAAACACCGGGGAG. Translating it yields CASRYGTNTGE. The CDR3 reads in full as CASRYGTNTGELFF.

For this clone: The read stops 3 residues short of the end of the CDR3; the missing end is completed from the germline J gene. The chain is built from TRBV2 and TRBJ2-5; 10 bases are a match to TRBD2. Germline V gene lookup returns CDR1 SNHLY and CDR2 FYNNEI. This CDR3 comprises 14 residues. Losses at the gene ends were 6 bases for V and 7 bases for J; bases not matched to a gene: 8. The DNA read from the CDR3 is TGTGCCAGCAGGGAAAGCGGGGGGGCCGGGACC. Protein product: CASRESGGAGT. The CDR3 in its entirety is CASRESGGAGTQYF. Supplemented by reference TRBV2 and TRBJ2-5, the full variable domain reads EPEVTQTPSHQVTQMGQEVILRCVPISNHLYFYWYRQILGQKVEFLVSFYNNEISEKSEIFDDQFSVERPDGSNFTLKIRSTKLEDSAMYFCASRESGGAGTQYFGPGTRLLVL.

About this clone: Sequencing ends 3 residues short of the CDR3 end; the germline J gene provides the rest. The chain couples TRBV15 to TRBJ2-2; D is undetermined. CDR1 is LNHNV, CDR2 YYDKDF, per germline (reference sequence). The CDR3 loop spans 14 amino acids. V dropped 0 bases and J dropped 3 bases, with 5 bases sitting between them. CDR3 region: CATSRDPDTGELFF. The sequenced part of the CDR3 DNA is TGTGCCACCAGCAGAGATCCCGACACCGGGGAG.

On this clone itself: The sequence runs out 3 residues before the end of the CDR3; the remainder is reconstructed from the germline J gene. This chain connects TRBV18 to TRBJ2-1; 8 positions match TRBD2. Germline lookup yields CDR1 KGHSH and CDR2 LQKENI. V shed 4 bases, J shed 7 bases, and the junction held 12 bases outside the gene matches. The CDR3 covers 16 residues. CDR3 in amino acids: CASSLPPHGRGNEQFF. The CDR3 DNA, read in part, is TGTGCCAGCTCACTTCCCCCCCACGGGAGGGGGAATGAG.